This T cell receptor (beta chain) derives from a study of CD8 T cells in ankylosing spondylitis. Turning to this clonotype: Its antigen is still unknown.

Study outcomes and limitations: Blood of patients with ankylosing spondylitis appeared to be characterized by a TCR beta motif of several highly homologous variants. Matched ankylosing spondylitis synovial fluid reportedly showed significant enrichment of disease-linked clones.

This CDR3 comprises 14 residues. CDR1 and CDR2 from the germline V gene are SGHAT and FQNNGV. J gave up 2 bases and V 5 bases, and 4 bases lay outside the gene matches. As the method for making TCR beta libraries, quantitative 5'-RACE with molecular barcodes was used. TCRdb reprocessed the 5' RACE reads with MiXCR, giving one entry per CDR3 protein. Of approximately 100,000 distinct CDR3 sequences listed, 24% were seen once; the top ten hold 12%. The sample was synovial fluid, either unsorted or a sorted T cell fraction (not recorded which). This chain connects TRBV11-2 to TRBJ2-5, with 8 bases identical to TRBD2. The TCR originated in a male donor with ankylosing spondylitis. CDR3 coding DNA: TGTGCCAGCAGCGCTACTAGCGGACAAGAGACCCAGTACTTC. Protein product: CASSATSGQETQYF.